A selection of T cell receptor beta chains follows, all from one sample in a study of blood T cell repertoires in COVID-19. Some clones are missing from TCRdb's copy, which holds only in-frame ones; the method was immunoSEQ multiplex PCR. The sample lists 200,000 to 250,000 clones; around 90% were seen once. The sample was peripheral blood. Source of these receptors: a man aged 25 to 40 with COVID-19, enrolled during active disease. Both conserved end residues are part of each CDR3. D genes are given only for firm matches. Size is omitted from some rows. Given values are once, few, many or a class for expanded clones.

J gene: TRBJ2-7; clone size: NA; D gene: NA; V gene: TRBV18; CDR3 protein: CASSRLASYEQYF; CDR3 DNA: TGTGCCAGCTCACGCCTAGCGTCCTACGAGCAGTACTTC
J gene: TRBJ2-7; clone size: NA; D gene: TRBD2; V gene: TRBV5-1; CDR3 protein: CASSLPFSGQVYEQYF; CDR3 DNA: TGCGCCAGCAGCTTGCCCTTTAGCGGGCAAGTCTACGAGCAGTACTTC
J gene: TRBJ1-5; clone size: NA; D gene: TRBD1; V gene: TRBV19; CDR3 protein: CATNRGGQISNQPQHF; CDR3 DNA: TGTGCCACCAACCGGGGGGGACAGATTAGCAATCAGCCCCAGCATTTT
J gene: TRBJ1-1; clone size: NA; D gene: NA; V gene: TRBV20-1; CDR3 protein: CSASHVGPNTEAFF; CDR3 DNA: TGCAGTGCTAGTCACGTGGGGCCGAACACTGAAGCTTTCTTT
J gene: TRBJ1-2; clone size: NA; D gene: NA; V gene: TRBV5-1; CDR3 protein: CASSSLGAGNYGYTF; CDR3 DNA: TGCGCCAGCAGCTCCCTTGGGGCAGGGAATTATGGCTACACCTTC
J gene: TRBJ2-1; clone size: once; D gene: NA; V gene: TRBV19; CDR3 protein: CASSIRVGSGFDEQFF; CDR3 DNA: TGTGCCAGTAGTATCAGGGTAGGTTCAGGGTTCGATGAGCAGTTCTTC
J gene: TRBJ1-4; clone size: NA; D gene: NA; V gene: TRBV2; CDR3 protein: CASSELGQGGNEKLFF; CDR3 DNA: TGTGCCAGCAGTGAATTAGGGCAGGGAGGTAATGAAAAACTGTTTTTT
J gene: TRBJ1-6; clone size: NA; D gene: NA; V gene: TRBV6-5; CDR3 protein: CASSSGIYNSPLHF; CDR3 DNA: TGTGCCAGCAGTTCGGGAATTTATAATTCACCCCTCCACTTT
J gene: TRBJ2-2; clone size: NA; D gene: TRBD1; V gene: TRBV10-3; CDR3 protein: CAILRQGETAGELFF; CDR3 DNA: TGTGCCATCCTAAGACAGGGTGAGACGGCCGGGGAGCTGTTTTTT
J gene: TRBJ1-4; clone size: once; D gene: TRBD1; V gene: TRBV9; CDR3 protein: CASSADLRILKDRNNEKLFF; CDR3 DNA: TGTGCCAGCAGCGCAGATCTCCGAATTCTCAAGGACAGGAATAATGAAAAACTGTTTTTT
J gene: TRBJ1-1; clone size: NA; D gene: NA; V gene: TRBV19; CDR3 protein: CASSIVVMNTEAFF; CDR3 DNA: TGTGCCAGTAGTATAGTTGTAATGAACACTGAAGCTTTCTTT
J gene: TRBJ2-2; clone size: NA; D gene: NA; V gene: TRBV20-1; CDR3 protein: CSASRGRGNTGELFF; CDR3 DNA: TGCAGTGCCAGTAGGGGGAGGGGAAACACCGGGGAGCTGTTTTTT
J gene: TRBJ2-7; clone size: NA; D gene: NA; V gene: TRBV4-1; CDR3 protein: CASSQVAGTASYEQYF; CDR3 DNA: TGCGCCAGCAGCCAAGTGGCCGGGACTGCCTCCTACGAGCAGTACTTC
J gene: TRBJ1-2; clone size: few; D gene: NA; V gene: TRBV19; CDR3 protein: CASMITAVSNYGYTF; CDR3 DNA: TGTGCCAGTATGATTACAGCAGTCTCTAACTATGGCTACACCTTC
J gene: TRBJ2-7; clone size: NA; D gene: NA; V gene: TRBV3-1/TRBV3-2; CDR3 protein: CASSTNYEQYF; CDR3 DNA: TGTGCCAGCAGCACAAACTACGAGCAGTACTTC
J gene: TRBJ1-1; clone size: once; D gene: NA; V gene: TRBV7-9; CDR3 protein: CASSSFRGNTEAFF; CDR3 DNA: TGTGCCAGCAGCTCCTTCAGGGGGAACACTGAAGCTTTCTTT
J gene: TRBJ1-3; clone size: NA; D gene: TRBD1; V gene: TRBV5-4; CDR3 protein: CASSRTGSGNTIYF; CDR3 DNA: TGTGCCAGCAGTAGGACAGGGTCGGGAAACACCATATATTTT
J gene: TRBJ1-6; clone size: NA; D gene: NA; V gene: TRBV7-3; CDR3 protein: CASSLTGMGNSPLHF; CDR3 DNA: TGTGCCAGCAGCCTTACAGGGATGGGGAATTCACCCCTCCACTTT
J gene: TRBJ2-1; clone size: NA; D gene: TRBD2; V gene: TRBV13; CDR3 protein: CASSLGSAGVIYNEQFF; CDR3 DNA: TGTGCCAGCAGCTTAGGGTCAGCGGGAGTAATTTACAATGAGCAGTTCTTC
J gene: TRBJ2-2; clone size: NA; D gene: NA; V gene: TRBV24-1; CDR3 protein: CATAGPYTGELFF; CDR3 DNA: TGTGCCACCGCAGGGCCATACACCGGGGAGCTGTTTTTT
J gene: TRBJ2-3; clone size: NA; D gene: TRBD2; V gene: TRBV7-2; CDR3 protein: CASSLGRTSGRAANTQYF; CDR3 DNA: TGTGCCAGCAGCTTAGGCCGGACTAGCGGGAGGGCCGCGAATACGCAGTATTTT
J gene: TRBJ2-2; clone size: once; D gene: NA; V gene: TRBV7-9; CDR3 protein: CASSSPGQGIAGELFF; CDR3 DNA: TGTGCCAGCAGCTCCCCCGGACAAGGTATCGCCGGGGAGCTGTTTTTT
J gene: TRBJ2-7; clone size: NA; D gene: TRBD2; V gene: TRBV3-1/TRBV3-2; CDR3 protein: CASSHWTSAASEQYF; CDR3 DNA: TGTGCCAGCAGCCACTGGACTAGCGCCGCATCCGAGCAGTACTTC
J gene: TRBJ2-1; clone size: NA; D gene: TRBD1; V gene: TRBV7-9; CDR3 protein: CASSQQGAGWDEQFF; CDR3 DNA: TGTGCCAGCAGCCAACAGGGGGCGGGGTGGGATGAGCAGTTCTTC
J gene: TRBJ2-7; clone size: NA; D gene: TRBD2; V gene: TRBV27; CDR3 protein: CASRPKTSQLYEQYF; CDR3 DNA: TGTGCCAGCAGACCCAAGACTAGCCAGTTATACGAGCAGTACTTC
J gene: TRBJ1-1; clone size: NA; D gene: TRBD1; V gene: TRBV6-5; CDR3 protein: CASTHRGNTEAFF; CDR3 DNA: TGTGCCAGCACTCACAGGGGAAACACTGAAGCTTTCTTT
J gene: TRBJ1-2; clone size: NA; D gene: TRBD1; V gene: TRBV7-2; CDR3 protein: CASSLAGQIYGYTF; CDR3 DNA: TGTGCCAGCAGCTTAGCGGGACAGATCTATGGCTACACCTTC
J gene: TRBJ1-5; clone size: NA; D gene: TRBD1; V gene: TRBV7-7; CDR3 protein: CASSTKQGQPQHF; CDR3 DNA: TGTGCCAGCAGCACTAAACAGGGGCAGCCCCAGCATTTT
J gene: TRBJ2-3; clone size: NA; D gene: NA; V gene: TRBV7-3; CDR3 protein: CASSYPGTDTQYF; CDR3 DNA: TGTGCCAGCAGTTATCCGGGGACAGATACGCAGTATTTT
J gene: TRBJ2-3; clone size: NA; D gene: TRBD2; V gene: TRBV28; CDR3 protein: CASTTSRPSGTDTQYF; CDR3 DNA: TGTGCCAGCACTACCTCTCGGCCTAGCGGTACAGATACGCAGTATTTT
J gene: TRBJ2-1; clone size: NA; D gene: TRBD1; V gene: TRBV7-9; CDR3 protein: CASSLDRGSNNEQFF; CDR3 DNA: TGTGCCAGCAGCTTGGACAGGGGGTCGAACAATGAGCAGTTCTTC
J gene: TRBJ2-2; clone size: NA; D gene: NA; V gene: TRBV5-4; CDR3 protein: CASSSRTLTGELFF; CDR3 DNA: TGTGCCAGCAGCTCCAGGACACTCACCGGGGAGCTGTTTTTT
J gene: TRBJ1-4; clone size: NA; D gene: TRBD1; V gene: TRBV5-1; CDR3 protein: CASSLAGTGNEKLFF; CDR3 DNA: TGCGCCAGCAGCTTGGCCGGGACAGGGAATGAAAAACTGTTTTTT
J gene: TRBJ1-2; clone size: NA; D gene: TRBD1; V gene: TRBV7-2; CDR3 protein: CASSLGQGNPYGYTF; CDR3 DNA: TGTGCCAGCAGCTTGGGACAGGGGAACCCCTATGGCTACACCTTC
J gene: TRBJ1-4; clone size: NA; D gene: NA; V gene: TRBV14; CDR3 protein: CASSQNYREGEKLFF; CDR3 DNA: TGTGCCAGCAGCCAAAACTACAGGGAAGGTGAAAAACTGTTTTTT
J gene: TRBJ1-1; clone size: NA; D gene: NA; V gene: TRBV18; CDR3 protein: CASSPDSLIEAFF; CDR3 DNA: TGTGCCAGCTCACCAGACAGTTTGATTGAAGCTTTCTTT
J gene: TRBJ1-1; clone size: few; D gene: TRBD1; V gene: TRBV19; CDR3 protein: CASSGWRGPWTEAFF; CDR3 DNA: TGTGCCAGTAGTGGCTGGAGGGGGCCGTGGACTGAAGCTTTCTTT
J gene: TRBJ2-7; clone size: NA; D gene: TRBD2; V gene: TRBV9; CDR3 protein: CASSAGLAGYEQYF; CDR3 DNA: TGTGCCAGCAGTGCGGGACTAGCAGGGTACGAGCAGTACTTC
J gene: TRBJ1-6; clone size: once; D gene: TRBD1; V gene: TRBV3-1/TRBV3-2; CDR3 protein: CASSQIARGGPNSPLHF; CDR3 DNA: TGTGCCAGCAGCCAAATCGCCCGAGGGGGCCCAAATTCACCCCTCCACTTT
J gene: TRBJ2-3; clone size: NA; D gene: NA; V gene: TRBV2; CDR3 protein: CASSFAADTQYF; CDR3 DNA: TGTGCCAGCAGTTTTGCCGCGGATACGCAGTATTTT
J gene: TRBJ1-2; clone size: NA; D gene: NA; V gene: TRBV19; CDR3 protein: CASSISSGTTFTNYGYTF; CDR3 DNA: TGTGCCAGTAGTATCTCCTCCGGGACAACCTTTACTAACTATGGCTACACCTTC
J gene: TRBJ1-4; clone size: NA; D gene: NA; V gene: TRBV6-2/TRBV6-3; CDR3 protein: CASSPHGVGATNEKLFF; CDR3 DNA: TGTGCCAGCAGCCCGCATGGGGTGGGAGCAACTAATGAAAAACTGTTTTTT